This T cell receptor beta chain was recovered during a study of blood T cell repertoires in COVID-19. Membership in each cohort depended on participant-reported clinical history. Germline-derived CDR1 and CDR2 are MDHEN and SYDVKM. The V end was cut by 3 bases, the J end by 2 bases, with 10 bases between. The CDR3 sequence is 14 residues long. Per the authors' pipeline: Reference gene primer amplification gave estimated nucleated cell counts. TCRdb's copy holds only in-frame clones and misses some; the assay was immunoSEQ multiplex PCR. V, J and clone size are those of that table, while D and trimming were read from the DNA. The sample records hundreds of thousands of clones, over 75% being singletons.

The receptor's source is a woman younger than 45 who had recovered from COVID-19. The J gene is TRBJ1-1, the V gene TRBV28; D possibly corresponds to TRBD1 (5 bases). The sequencing sample was made of PBMCs or T cells enriched from blood (not recorded which). CDR3 in amino acids: CASSFDRANTEAFF. As DNA, the CDR3 is TGTGCCAGCAGTTTTGACAGAGCCAACACTGAAGCTTTCTTT.